The clone carrying this T cell receptor (beta chain) was counted a few times. What it recognizes is unknown. The template was genomic DNA from peripheral blood, not RNA. TRB rearrangements spanning V, D and J were amplified using mixed TRB-A/B primers. In TCRdb, the multiplex PCR reads were re-called with MiXCR into one record per CDR3 protein. This table holds about 13,000 distinct CDR3 sequences, roughly 24% found once. This sample was taken from a study of T cell repertoires in aging, cancer and after chemotherapy. Study-level information: Six age groups, ranging from 30 or younger to 70 or older, included the donors. The whole study produced a dataset of several million TCR reads.

Study-wide points: Age-matched healthy donors had significantly more diverse, less clonal blood TCR repertoires than untreated cancer patients. In healthy donors, age-related TCR diversity loss mainly reflected lost richness.

This TCR was sampled from a human donor in good health. Sequenced input: blood.

The CDR3 loop reads CASSLDGHPYNEQFF. The CDR3 DNA follows: TGTGCCAGCAGCTTAGACGGCCACCCCTACAATGAGCAGTTCTTC. The rearrangement links TRBV7-9 to TRBJ2-1; D gene ambiguous. The CDR3 has 15 residues. Germline V gives CDR1 SEHNR, CDR2 FQNEAQ (reference sequence). The V and J ends lost 1 base and 2 bases respectively, with 9 bases between them.